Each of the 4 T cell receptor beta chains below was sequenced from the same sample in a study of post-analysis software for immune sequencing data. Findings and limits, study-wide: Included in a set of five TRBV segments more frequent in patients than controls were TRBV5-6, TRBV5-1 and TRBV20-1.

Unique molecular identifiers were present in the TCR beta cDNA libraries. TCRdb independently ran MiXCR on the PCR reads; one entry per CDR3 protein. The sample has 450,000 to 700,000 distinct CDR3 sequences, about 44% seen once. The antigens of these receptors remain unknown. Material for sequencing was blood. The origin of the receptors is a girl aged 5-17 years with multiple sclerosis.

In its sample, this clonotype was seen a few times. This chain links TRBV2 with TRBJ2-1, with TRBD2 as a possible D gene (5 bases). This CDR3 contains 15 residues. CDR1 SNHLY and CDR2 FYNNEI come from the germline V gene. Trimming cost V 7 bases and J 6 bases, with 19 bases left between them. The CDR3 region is CASTPGAGGGNEQFF. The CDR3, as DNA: TGTGCCAGCACCCCGGGTGCTGGAGGTGGCAATGAGCAGTTCTTC.

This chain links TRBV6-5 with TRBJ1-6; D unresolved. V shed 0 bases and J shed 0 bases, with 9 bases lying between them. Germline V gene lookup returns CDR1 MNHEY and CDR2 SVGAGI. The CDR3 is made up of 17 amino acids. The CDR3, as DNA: TGTGCCAGCAGTTACTCGCCACCGAGCTCCTATAATTCACCCCTCCACTTT. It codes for CASSYSPPSSYNSPLHF.

DNA for the CDR3: TGCGCCAGCAGCGACAGGGGGGGATTCTATGGCTACACCTTC. The encoded protein is CASSDRGGFYGYTF. This chain joins TRBV5-1 and TRBJ1-2, with TRBD1 identical over 9 bases. Germline lookup yields CDR1 SGHRS and CDR2 YFSETQ. With V trimmed by 4 bases and J by 4 bases, 5 bases remained unmatched. The CDR3 has 14 residues.

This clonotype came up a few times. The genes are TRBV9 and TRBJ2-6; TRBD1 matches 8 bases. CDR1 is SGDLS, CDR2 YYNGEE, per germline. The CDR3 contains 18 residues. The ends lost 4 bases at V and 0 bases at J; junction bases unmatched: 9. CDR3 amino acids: CASSLRDRSYSGANVLTF. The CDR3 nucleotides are TGTGCCAGCAGCCTTAGGGACAGGTCCTACTCTGGGGCCAACGTCCTGACTTTC.